Listed below are T cell receptor beta chains from one sample, sequenced in a study of CD8+CD57+ T cells in acquired aplastic anemia. TCRdb reprocessed the reads with MiXCR, giving one entry per CDR3 protein. The sample has about 160,000 distinct CDR3 sequences, around 52% seen once. Sequencing input: sorted CD4+, CD8+, or CD8+CD57+ T cells (not recorded which) from PBMCs. The receptors were gathered from a human donor with aplastic anemia. CDR3s include the opening cysteine and the closing phenylalanine or tryptophan. The order of the fields is J gene, D gene, V gene, clone size, CDR3 length, CDR3 DNA, CDR3 protein. The D gene is left open where the match is weak. Only part of the rows carry a size: once, few, many, or a class if the clone is expanded.

>TRBJ1-4|.|TRBV7-9|.|12
TGTGCCAGCAGCAGAGAGGGTGAAAAACTGTTTTTT
CASSREGEKLFF
>TRBJ2-5|.|TRBV15|.|15
TGTGCCACCAGCAGGGACGGCAGCAGTCAAGAGACCCAGTACTTC
CATSRDGSSQETQYF
>TRBJ1-2|TRBD1|TRBV9|many|17
TGTGCCAGCAGCGGACAGACCCTCGACAGGGCGAACTATGGCTACACCTTC
CASSGQTLDRANYGYTF
>TRBJ1-5|.|TRBV24-1|.|17
TGTGCCACCAGTGATTTACGCTCCGGGTTGGTCGAGCAGCCCCAGCATTTT
CATSDLRSGLVEQPQHF
>TRBJ2-2|TRBD2|TRBV10-3|.|16
TGTGCCATCAGTGCAGGACTAGCGGTTAACACCGGGGAGCTGTTTTTT
CAISAGLAVNTGELFF
>TRBJ2-5|.|TRBV10-1|.|16
TGCGCCAGCAGTGAAGGTTCCGGGCAGAACGAAGAGACCCAGTACTTC
CASSEGSGQNEETQYF
>TRBJ2-3|TRBD2|TRBV19|.|16
TGTGCCAGTAGTATAGATTGGCAGGGAGGGGCAGATACGCAGTATTTT
CASSIDWQGGADTQYF
>TRBJ2-1|.|TRBV25-1|.|14
TGTGCCAGCAGTGGAACGATGACCTACAATGAGCAGTTCTTC
CASSGTMTYNEQFF
>TRBJ2-5|.|TRBV9|.|14
TGTGCCAGCAGCGTAGATAATTCGGGAGAGACCCAGTACTTC
CASSVDNSGETQYF
>TRBJ2-3|TRBD1|TRBV10-3|.|15
TGTGCCATCAGTGCGGGACAGGGGTTCACAGATACGCAGTATTTT
CAISAGQGFTDTQYF
>TRBJ2-1|TRBD2|TRBV3-1|.|16
TGTGCCAGCAGCCCCCTTAGCGGGGCCCCCTACAATGAGCAGTTCTTC
CASSPLSGAPYNEQFF
>TRBJ1-2|.|TRBV5-1|many|14
TGCGCCAGCAGCTTGGGGGGGGAAGTCGGTGGCTACACCTTC
CASSLGGEVGGYTF